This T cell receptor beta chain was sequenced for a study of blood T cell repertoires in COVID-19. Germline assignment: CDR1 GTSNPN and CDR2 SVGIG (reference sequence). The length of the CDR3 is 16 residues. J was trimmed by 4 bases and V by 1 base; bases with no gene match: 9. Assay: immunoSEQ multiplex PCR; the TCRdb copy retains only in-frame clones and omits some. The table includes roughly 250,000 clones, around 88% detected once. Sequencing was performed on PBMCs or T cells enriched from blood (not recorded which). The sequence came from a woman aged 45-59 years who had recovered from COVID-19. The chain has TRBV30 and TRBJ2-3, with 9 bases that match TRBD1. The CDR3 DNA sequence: TGTGCCTGGAGTGACAAACAGGGGGCGAACCCAGATACGCAGTATTTT. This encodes CAWSDKQGANPDTQYF. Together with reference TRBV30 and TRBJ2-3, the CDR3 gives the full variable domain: SQTIHQWPATLVQPVGSPLSLECTVEGTSNPNLYWYRQAAGRGLQLLFYSVGIGQISSEVPQNLSASRPQDRQFILSSKKLLLSDSGFYLCAWSDKQGANPDTQYFGPGTRLTVL.